This T cell receptor beta chain appears in the sequencing data of a study of cytomegalovirus exposure and HLA in healthy donors listed by TCRdb under 2017. As for the study more broadly: An earlier analysis of more than 550 of the donors reported about 260 Gb of sequence data and 117 million unique TCR beta sequences obtained from approximately 180 million T cells. An early release that covered fewer than 800 HLA-typed donors contained approximately 290 gigabases of sequencing data and 80 million or so unique TCR sequences. Among the approximately 400 genotyped donors, under 90% belonged to the genetic ancestry cluster associated with self-reported Caucasian donors. The study aimed to test whether cataloging public T cell receptors could reveal signatures of past pathogen exposure. The study profiled the T cell repertoires of hundreds of subjects by immunosequencing and related them to cytomegalovirus serostatus. Besides the first cohort of roughly 660 subjects, a separate validation cohort made up of over 100 different subjects was used. High-throughput TCR immunosequencing, statistical association of individual TCRs with disease status, and machine learning were combined to predict cytomegalovirus infection status. A later analysis re-examined previously published TCR beta repertoires from more than 550 donors and added high-resolution HLA genotyping to investigate patterns of TCR occurrence. Rather than drawing on any new phenotypic data, the later analysis identified candidate immune exposures from TCR beta sequences and the way those sequences occurred across donors. To decide whether each TCR beta V gene segment behaved as functional or pseudogenic, an earlier analysis of some 600 of the donors relied on high-throughput TCR beta sequencing. Donor age, sex, ethnicity and CMV serostatus were compiled together with the repertoire data. In a later genetic analysis, genome-wide SNP genotypes for about three fifths of the roughly 670 donors were used, and that subset was treated as a discovery cohort. Every discovery cohort repertoire had been produced on one sequencing platform. Class I and class II HLA loci were covered by the typing at four-digit resolution. The number of donors typed differed by locus, with roughly 620-630 for A, B, C, DRB1 and DQB1, 522 for DQA1, 600 to 610 for DPA1, and around 450 for DPB1. Five DR-DQ haplotypes were treated as single units for association and clustering because of strong linkage in the cohort. Among about 400 genotyped donors of the cohort, an average of approximately 200,000 unique TCR beta nucleotide sequences was sequenced per donor, of which 15% to 20% were non-productive. Overall study results and their limits: Only TCR beta chains were sequenced in this cohort, and the absence of alpha or paired-chain data limited detectable features. The 87-base-pair reads could not distinguish some IMGT-functional V segments, including TRBV6-2 and TRBV6-3, so those segments were excluded. Correlated functional status among segregating V segments might be attributable to linkage disequilibrium, but an unknown experimental factor could not be ruled out. The authors suggested that the approach could potentially be generalized to other disease states and immunological phenotypes. CMV serostatus was the only immune exposure information available for the cohort. Seventeen rarely observed V segments, including chromosome 9 orphons, were excluded from the earlier analysis of approximately 500 of the donors because counts were too low. A further reported finding was that TCR beta sequences accurately predicted the HLA-A and HLA-B alleles for most subjects in the first cohort. Cytomegalovirus status was reported to be diagnosed by the classifier with high specificity and sensitivity in both the original and validation cohorts. A later genetic analysis associated a missense DCLRE1C variant with V-gene and J-gene trimming of TCR beta chains, and an independent cohort replicated the association. The study listed over 150 TCR beta chains as associated with cytomegalovirus. Because HLA typing was unavailable for some donors at each locus, only the typed subset was used in association tests. A few of the identified cytomegalovirus-associated TCR beta chains were confirmed in vitro to be specific for cytomegalovirus antigens. Several of the top co-occurrence clusters appeared to be linked to parvovirus B19, influenza, CMV and Epstein-Barr virus, according to a later analysis. Strong co-occurrence of HLA alleles, especially DR and DQ, made assigning TCR associations to individual alleles difficult. In a later analysis, TCR association rates were found to vary across HLA loci, with the most associated TCRs seen for DRB1 alleles and the fewest for HLA-C alleles. Presence/absence analyses assumed roughly uniform sequencing depth across donors, an assumption that may not hold. A later analysis found that most CMV-associated TCR beta chains appeared HLA-restricted, with HLA associations seemingly driven largely by CMV exposure. In a later genetic analysis, fewer N-insertions in productive TCRs were reported among donors in an Asian-associated ancestry cluster than the approximately 670-donor mean. In a later analysis, about 16,000 TCR beta sequences were associated with specific HLA alleles at a false discovery rate of 0.05. Most TCR sequences were seen in very few donors, while some public TCRs were found in many individuals. In a later analysis, HLA-associated TCR beta chains showed more clonal expansion and lower generation probabilities than non-associated chains that were equally common. The sequencing pipeline was judged likely to have produced a cluster of highly shared sequence variants as a technical artifact. In an earlier analysis of some 640 of the donors, most TCR beta V segments were observed in productive rearrangements about 87% or about 30% of the time, broadly matching IMGT annotations.

Comment on this clone: The antigen it recognizes is unknown.

Preparation of the library involved the immunoSEQ multiplex PCR assay. For the multiplex PCR, a mixture combining 60 forward primers for TCR Vbeta segments and 13 reverse primers for TCR Jbeta segments was used. Amplification of the CDR3 region of rearranged TCR beta genes was performed with a multiplex PCR assay on genomic DNA. The amplified TCR beta libraries were sequenced on the Illumina HiSeq System as 87-base-pair reads. Concerning the study's data processing: A later analysis tallied some 79 million unique TCR beta chains across the 666 repertoires, and about 12 million of those chains were shared by two or more donors. Raw reads were error-corrected and collapsed into unique sequences by a nearest-neighbor algorithm in which closely related sequences were merged to remove PCR and sequencing errors. V, D and J gene segments were assigned by aligning CDR3 sequences to IMGT reference sequences. Each retained sequence needed at least a six-nucleotide match to both a V gene segment and a J gene segment. Rearrangements were classified as productive when the CDR3 lacked stop codons and remained in frame with V and J, and all other rearrangements were classified as non-productive. Following IMGT convention, CDR3 was defined as the stretch from the second conserved V-encoded cysteine up to the conserved J-encoded phenylalanine. The earlier analysis of fewer than 750 of the donors excluded sequences that lacked an unambiguous match to a single V gene segment. An earlier analysis of several hundred of the donors called V segments functional above 56.7% productive rearrangements and segregating when the between-donor standard deviation exceeded 5%. A statistical classification framework was built for diagnosing cytomegalovirus status from the catalog of TCR beta chain sequences. V and J gene assignment, in a later analysis, came from comparing TCR nucleotide sequences with IMGT/GENE-DB human TR gene sequences. Using the TCRdist pipeline, a later analysis assigned CDR3 sequences along with most-parsimonious VDJ recombination scenarios. In a later analysis, each TCR beta chain was defined by its CDR3 amino acid sequence together with its V-gene family, and reads without a unique V-gene family were excluded. In a later analysis, several hundred highly shared, low-generation-probability nucleotide sequences were removed to address suspected cross-contamination and a sequencing artifact. In a later analysis, a clonal expansion index for each public chain was calculated from normalized within-repertoire ranks of inferred template counts. Generation probabilities in a later analysis came from a VDJ recombination model fitted to out-of-frame rearrangements, and those results were checked against IGoR. Hypergeometric tests were used in a later analysis to score TCR-TCR, TCR-HLA and TCR-CMV co-occurrence, with a repertoire-size bias correction applied to the TCR pairs. To estimate false discovery rates, a later analysis permuted the HLA or CMV assignments 20 times. In a later analysis, co-occurring TCRs were grouped with DBSCAN, and TCRdist sequence similarity was added when clustering was performed within HLA-allele-positive subsets. Repertoires with fewer than 30,000 or more than 120,000 public chains were left out of co-occurrence clustering, as were four to six repertoires with anomalous nucleotide sharing. Held by TCRdb, this immuneACCESS table contains in-frame sequences only and omits some clones. Under half of the omission traces to an unresolved V gene where checked; the cause of the rest is unknown. Clonal size and the V and J genes are those of that table, whereas D and trimming came from the DNA. The data table for this sample lists 70,000 or so clones. 0.83% of the sample is in the top ten clones.

The cohort was made up of 666 healthy bone marrow donors. Cohort members were all nominally healthy when sampled, although unrecorded immune exposures were likely present. The donor tested CMV seronegative and was one of the 352 seronegative cohort members. A peripheral blood sample was collected from each donor, and TCR beta sequencing was performed on peripheral blood mononuclear cells. The Qiagen DNeasy Blood Extraction Kit was used to extract genomic DNA from the blood cell samples. CDR3 length: 13 amino acids, cysteine to phenylalanine. Only the CDR3 DNA stays, 39 bases, in frame from base 1. CDR1 and CDR2 (SQVTM, ANQGSEA) derive from the germline V gene. Unmatched junction bases come to 2, with V trimmed by 0 bases and J by 7 bases.

This receptor was obtained from a boy between 10 and 17 years old in good health and CMV-seronegative. Sequenced input: PBMCs. The sequence is built from TRBV29-1 and TRBJ1-2; TRBD1 lines up with 10 middle nucleotides. The bases read TGCAGCGTTGAAGATAGGACAGGGGGTGGCTACACCTTC. Translated, this is CSVEDRTGGGYTF.